This TCR beta chain was identified during a study of blood T cell repertoires in COVID-19. In this sample, this clone turned up a few times. With 3 bases clipped from V and 7 bases from J, the junction kept 10 bases outside the gene matches. The CDR3 consists of 17 residues. The V gene's germline CDR1 is SGHTS and CDR2 YDEGEE. TCRdb's copy holds only in-frame clones and misses some; the assay was immunoSEQ multiplex PCR. The table records about 120,000 clones, approximately 71% of them present only once. The sequencing input was peripheral blood. This sequence originates from a human donor in a cohort sampled during active COVID-19. The rearrangement joins TRBV5-8 to TRBJ1-6; TRBD1 matches at 10 bases. The CDR3 spells CASSYDRGPIQNSPLHF. DNA for the CDR3: TGTGCCAGCAGCTATGACAGGGGGCCTATCCAAAATTCACCCCTCCACTTT.